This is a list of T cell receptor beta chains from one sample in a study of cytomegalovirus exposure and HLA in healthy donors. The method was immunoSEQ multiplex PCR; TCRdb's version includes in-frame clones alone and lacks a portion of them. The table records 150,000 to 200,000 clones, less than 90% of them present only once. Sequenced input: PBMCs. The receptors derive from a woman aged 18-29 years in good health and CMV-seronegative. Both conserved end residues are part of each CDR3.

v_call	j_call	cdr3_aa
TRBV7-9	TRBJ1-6	CASSSIRGGTNSPLHF
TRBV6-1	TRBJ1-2	CASSEGGTGVYGYTF
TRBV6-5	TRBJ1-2	CASSYTGTGNYGYTF
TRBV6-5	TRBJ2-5	CASSYRPRETQYF
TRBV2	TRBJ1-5	CASSERQGNQPQHF
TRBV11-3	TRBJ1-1	CASSLGGATEAFF
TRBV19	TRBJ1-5	CASSLRNQPQHF
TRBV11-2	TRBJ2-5	CASSPQQGTTQYF
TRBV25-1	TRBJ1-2	CASSDPRAGGAYGYTF
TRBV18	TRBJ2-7	CASSPGHYEQYF
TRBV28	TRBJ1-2	CASSARQRQANIYGYTF
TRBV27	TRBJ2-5	CASSSRDYQETQYF
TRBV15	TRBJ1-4	CATSRGTGANEKLFF
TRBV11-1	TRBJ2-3	CASSWDSISNTDTQYF
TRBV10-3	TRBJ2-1	CAISESQASGDNNEQFF
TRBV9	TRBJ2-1	CASSVANYNEQFF
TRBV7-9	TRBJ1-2	CASLRQGLYGYTF
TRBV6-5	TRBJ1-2	CASSHQGAGGGYTF
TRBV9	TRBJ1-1	CASTRWGDTEAFF
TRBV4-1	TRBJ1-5	CASSQGTGVVQPQHF
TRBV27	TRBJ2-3	CASSLWSGRGNTQYF
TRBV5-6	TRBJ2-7	CASSWGLWADEQYF
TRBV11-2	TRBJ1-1	CASSLVRGGHTEAFF
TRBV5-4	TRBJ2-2	CASSPDRSLTGELFF
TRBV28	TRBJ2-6	CASSFGKASSGGIAGANVLTF
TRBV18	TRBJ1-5	CASSPTDNQPQHF
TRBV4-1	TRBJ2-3	CASSLSPSARGRANTQYF
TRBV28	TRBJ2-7	CASSHYEQYF
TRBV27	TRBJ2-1	CASSLSSSSGGVNEQFF
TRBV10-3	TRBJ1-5	CAGGTGGDQPQHF
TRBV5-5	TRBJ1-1	CASSYRQGQGSTEAFF
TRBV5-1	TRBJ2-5	CASSLAGTEEETQYF
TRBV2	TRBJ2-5	CASSPLGLGDETQYF
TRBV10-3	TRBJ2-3	CAISLAGGREDTQYF
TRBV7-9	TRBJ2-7	CASSLIQGGRYEQYF
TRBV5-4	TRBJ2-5	CASSAAGYQETQYF
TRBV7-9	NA	CASSVGQGTDEQYF
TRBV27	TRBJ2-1	CASSLTSGGAHEQFF
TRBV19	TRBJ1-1	CASSIGLDRANTEAFF
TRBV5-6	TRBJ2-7	CASSLGLSGEQYF
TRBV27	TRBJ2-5	CASKIVGARETQYF
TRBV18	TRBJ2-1	CASSRQDYNEQFF
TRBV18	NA	CASSPPGTPNYEQYF
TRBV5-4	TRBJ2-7	CASSQQHEQYF
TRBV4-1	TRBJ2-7	CASSQDRISYEQYF
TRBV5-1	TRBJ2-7	CASSWDYSRSYEQYF
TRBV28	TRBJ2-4	CASSQVSGGAPKNIQYF